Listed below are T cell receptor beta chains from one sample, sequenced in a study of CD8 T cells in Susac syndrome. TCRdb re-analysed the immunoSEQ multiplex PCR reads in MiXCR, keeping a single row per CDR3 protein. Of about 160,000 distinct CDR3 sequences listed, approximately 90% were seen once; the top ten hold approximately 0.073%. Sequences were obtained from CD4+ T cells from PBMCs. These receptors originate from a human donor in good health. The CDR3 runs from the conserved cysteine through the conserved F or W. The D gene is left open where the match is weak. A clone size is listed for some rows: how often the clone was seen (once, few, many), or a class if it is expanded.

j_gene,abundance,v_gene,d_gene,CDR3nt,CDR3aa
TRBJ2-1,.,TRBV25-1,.,TGTGCCAGCAGTATACACGGCCCCTACAATGAGCAGTTCTTC,CASSIHGPYNEQFF
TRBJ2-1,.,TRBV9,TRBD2,TGTGCCAGCGGTAAGCGGGGTAGCTCCTACAATGAGCAGTTCTTC,CASGKRGSSYNEQFF
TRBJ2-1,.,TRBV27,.,TGTGCCAGCAGTTTACCGGAGGTCCGGACTAATGAGCAGTTCTTC,CASSLPEVRTNEQFF
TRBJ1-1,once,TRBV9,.,TGTGCCAGCAGCGTAGCGGGGGTGGGCACTGAAGTTTTCTTT,CASSVAGVGTEVFF
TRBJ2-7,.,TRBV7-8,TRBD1,TGTGCCAGCAGCCTCCGACAGGGACCCTACGAGCAGTACTTC,CASSLRQGPYEQYF
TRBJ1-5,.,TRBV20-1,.,TGCAGTGCTAGTTACAGGGAGGGGGAGGCACCCCAGCATTTT,CSASYREGEAPQHF
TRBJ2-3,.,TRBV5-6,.,TGTGCCAGCAGCGTCACGGTCAGCACAGATACGCAGTATTTT,CASSVTVSTDTQYF
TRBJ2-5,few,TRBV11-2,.,TGTGCCAGCAGCTTAGATTCAGGGGCAGGCCAAGAGACCCAGTACTTC,CASSLDSGAGQETQYF
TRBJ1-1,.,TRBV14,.,TGTGCCAGCAGCCAAGACCAACTCCGCCCTTCTGAAGCTTTCTTT,CASSQDQLRPSEAFF
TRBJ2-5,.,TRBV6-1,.,TGTGCCAGCACGGGAAGAGACAGTCTCCTGGGGGAGACCCAGTACTTC,CASTGRDSLLGETQYF
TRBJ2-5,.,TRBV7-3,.,TGTGCCAGCAGCTTATCGGCGGGCAGGAGGGAGACCCAGTACTTC,CASSLSAGRRETQYF
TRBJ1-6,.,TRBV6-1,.,TGTGCCAGCAGTGACACAGGGAAGTTGTTCTATAATTCACCCCTCCACTTT,CASSDTGKLFYNSPLHF
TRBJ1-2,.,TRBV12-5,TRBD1,TGTGCTAGTGGTTTGTCCAGGGGGCGAGACTACACCTTC,CASGLSRGRDYTF
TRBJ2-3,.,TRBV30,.,TGTGCCTGGAGTGTAGGGGGGGCCGGAGATACGCAGTATTTT,CAWSVGGAGDTQYF
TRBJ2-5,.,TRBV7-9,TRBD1,TGTGCCAGCAGCTTAGCCGGGACAGGGCAAGAGACCCAGTACTTC,CASSLAGTGQETQYF
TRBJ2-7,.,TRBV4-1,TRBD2,TGCGCCAGCAGCCAACCCGGGACTACCTACGAGCAGTACTTC,CASSQPGTTYEQYF
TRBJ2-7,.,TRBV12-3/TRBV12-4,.,TGTGCCAGCCAGGTGCCCTACGAGCAGTACTTC,CASQVPYEQYF